This T cell receptor beta chain is from a study of T cell responses to AZD1222 COVID-19 vaccine (dated by TCRdb to 2020 to 2023). Notes on the research overall: TCR sequencing covered about 230 trial participants: some 210 given two doses of AZD1222 and approximately 26 given two doses of MenACWY control vaccine. Enrollment into the trials was organized by age into subgroups of 18-55, 56-69 and 70-plus years, and those subgroups contained approximately 160, 26 and 62 TCR-sequenced participants, respectively. General conclusions and limits of the study: Most participants were white British and females outnumbered males, and the authors suggested that clonal diversity may have been underestimated. Spike-specific TCR breadth and depth rose significantly after two AZD1222 doses compared with day 0 and with MenACWY recipients. Epitopes outside the regions mutated in the B.1.351 and B.1.1.7 variants were reportedly recognized by nearly half of the unique spike-specific TCRs. No day 14 peak-response samples were available, so repertoires were characterized only after the peak T cell response. Conclusions about previously exposed vaccinees are limited, since just 5 to 7 AZD1222 recipients were seropositive for SARS-CoV-2 at baseline. The 56-69-year group was small, and its depth increase did not reach significance, likely because of low power. The whole spike protein was spanned by vaccine-associated CD4 TCRs, and dominant responses were seen in regions 160-218 and 743-854.

The CDR3 regions of human TCRbeta chains were subjected to immunosequencing. Per the original workflow: TCRs in the repertoires were compared against a reference library of SARS-CoV-2-specific TCRs that had been generated with the MIRA antigen-specificity platform. Breadth meant the fraction of unique TCRs that were SARS-CoV-2-associated, whereas depth meant the fraction of total T cells that were SARS-CoV-2-associated. Each spike-specific TCR was assigned to its reactive spike region and to a CD4 or CD8 class using the MIRA data. Log10-transformed breadth and depth values were compared by one-way ANOVA with Sidak's multiple comparisons tests. TCRdb took over this immuneACCESS table, retaining in-frame rearrangements with V and J assigned. Such tables are incomplete; in checked studies, under half of the missing clones stem from an unresolved V gene, and the remainder is unexplained. Clone size and the V and J calls come from that table; the DNA yielded D and trimming. This sample is represented by around 120,000 clones; 87% of them were singletons. The top ten clones comprise less than 2.5% of the sample.

Reading the label with the study, this specimen's time point is: about 28 days (+/-7) after the second vaccine dose. AZD1222 recipients with second doses at about 4 weeks or about 12 weeks were pooled, because spike-specific TCR depth and breadth did not differ between schedules. Samples from vaccinated people were obtained from the UK trials COV001 and COV002, which included a single-blind randomized controlled phase 2/3 trial of AZD1222 (ChAdOx1 nCoV-19) in healthy adults. Trial participant PBMC samples were collected at day 0 and day 28 after the second dose for TCRbeta chain sequencing. Clipping removes 5 bases from V and 2 bases from J, with 3 as the unmatched junction base count. The germline V gene encodes CDR1 LNHDA and CDR2 SQIVND (reference sequence). Its CDR3 holds 14 amino acids, cysteine through phenylalanine. The entry retains the CDR3 DNA only, 42 bases that are in frame from base 1.

About this clone itself: It lacks a known antigen. One base away there is no much larger clone; base qualities are not given.

The sequence was obtained from an adult who received the AZD1222 COVID-19 vaccine. The chain is assembled from TRBV19 and TRBJ2-7; TRBD1 lines up with 10 middle nucleotides. This specimen was peripheral blood, taken 28 days after the second AZD1222 dose. The CDR3 protein: CASSVGQGAYEQYF. In nucleotides, the sequence is TGTGCCAGTAGTGTAGGACAGGGGGCCTACGAGCAGTACTTC.